The clone carrying this T cell receptor beta chain was observed a few times. The antigen remains unidentified. The sample comes from a study of T-cell memory formation after mild COVID-19. This CDR3 is 14 amino acids long. V lost 6 bases, J lost 0 bases, and 5 bases stayed unmatched. Germline CDR1 is DFQATT and CDR2 is SNEGSKA (reference sequence). Sample barcodes and UMIs were carried by the TCR alpha and TCR beta cDNA libraries that 5'RACE generated with constant-segment primers. TCRdb passed the 5' RACE reads through MiXCR, listing each CDR3 protein once. Among about 180,000 distinct CDR3 sequences listed, approximately 18% were seen once. Study-level findings and limits: Clones contracting across day 15 to 85 had a balanced CD4/CD8 profile; later expanding clones leaned CD4+. Some clones that responded were present in memory (sampled pre-infection), which suggests cross-reactive memory joined. Clones that contracted clustered mainly in CM and EM if CD4+ and in EMRA if CD8+.

The sequenced sample was PBMCs or a T cell subset sorted from them (not recorded which). The TCR was taken from a man aged 18-30 years who had mild COVID-19 (a few samples of this study predate the infection). Cell type and time point are not known. The J gene is TRBJ1-5, the V gene TRBV20-1; 7 bases agree with TRBD1. In DNA, the CDR3 is TGCAGTGCCCCGGACAGGAATAGCAATCAGCCCCAGCATTTT. This gives the protein CSAPDRNSNQPQHF.